The 12 T cell receptor beta chains given below trace back to one sample, sequenced in a study of OX40 agonist ivuxolimab in advanced cancers. Generated by immunoSEQ multiplex PCR, the TCRdb table keeps only in-frame clones and is missing some. The sample has approximately 82,000 clones, over 85% seen once. The starting material was CD4+ or CD8+ T cells sorted from blood, obtained in a trial of the OX40 agonist ivuxolimab. Receptor source: an adult with an advanced solid tumor such as melanoma, head and neck, liver or kidney cancer.

This clone was detected only once. The genes are TRBV28 and TRBJ2-1; 12 bases align to TRBD2. The germline V gene encodes CDR1 MDHEN and CDR2 SYDVKM. V was clipped by 11 bases and J by 5 bases; unmatched bases: 10. The CDR3 is made up of 15 amino acids. The CDR3: CAADPGLAGNNEQFF. Here the CDR3 DNA reads TGTGCCGCCGACCCCGGACTAGCGGGAAACAATGAGCAGTTCTTC. The full variable domain, with the rest looked up from reference TRBV28 and TRBJ2-1, is DVKVTQSSRYLVKRTGEKVFLECVQDMDHENMFWYRQDPGLGLRLIYFSYDVKMKEKGDIPEGYSVSREKKERFSLILESASTNQTSMYLCAADPGLAGNNEQFFGPGTRLTVL.

The chain employs TRBV5-4 and TRBJ2-1; tentative D call: TRBD2 (5 bases). Germline V gene data show CDR1 as SGHNT and CDR2 as YYREEE (reference sequence). The length of the CDR3 is 16 residues. Trimming took off 0 bases at V and 2 bases at J, with 12 bases between the two ends. CDR3 protein: CASSLGGKLAYNEQFF. The CDR3 DNA reads TGTGCCAGCAGCTTGGGAGGGAAGTTAGCCTACAATGAGCAGTTCTTC.

This chain uses TRBV19 with TRBJ2-7; no reliable D call. Trimming removed 1 base at V and 3 bases at J, with 7 bases between. Germline CDR1 is LNHDA and CDR2 is SQIVND (reference sequence). The CDR3 has 13 amino acids. The CDR3 bases are TGTGCCAGTAGTATAGGTCAGAGCTACGAGCAGTACTTC. Its protein product is CASSIGQSYEQYF.

The chain couples TRBV6-1 to TRBJ2-3; weak D call: TRBD1 (6 bases). CDR3 size: 13 residues. The germline V gene has CDR1 MNHNS and CDR2 SASEGT. With 2 bases removed from V and 3 bases from J, the gap between germline ends came to 6 bases. In DNA form, the CDR3 reads TGTGCCAGCAGTGAACAGGGGACAGATACGCAGTATTTT. The encoded protein is CASSEQGTDTQYF.

The chain uses TRBV4-1 and TRBJ2-1; no definite D call. The germline CDR1 and CDR2 sequences are MGHRA and YSYEKL. The CDR3 has 14 residues. The germline V and J ends were trimmed by 4 bases and 8 bases, with 15 bases remaining between them. The CDR3 bases are TGCGCCAGCAGCCTGCCGGGCTCCAACCATGAGCAGTTCTTC. It codes for CASSLPGSNHEQFF.

The genes are TRBV28 and TRBJ2-2, with 11 nucleotides matching TRBD1. There are 19 residues in the CDR3. V gave up 4 bases and J gave up 0 bases; unmatched junction bases: 10. In germline, CDR1 is MDHEN, CDR2 SYDVKM. The CDR3: CASSSPDRGLISNTGELFF. In DNA form, the CDR3 reads TGTGCCAGCAGTTCGCCGGACAGGGGGCTGATCTCGAACACCGGGGAGCTGTTTTTT.

The rearrangement joins TRBV29-1 to TRBJ2-7, with D tentatively TRBD1 or TRBD2 (5 bases each). The CDR3 is made up of 12 amino acids. With 1 base removed from V and 2 bases from J, the gap between germline ends came to 6 bases. CDR1 SQVTM and CDR2 ANQGSEA come from the germline V gene. The CDR3 sequence: CSVEGDAYEQYF. The CDR3 bases are TGCAGCGTTGAAGGGGACGCCTACGAGCAGTACTTC.

This rearrangement joins TRBV6-5 to TRBJ2-7, with D perhaps assigned TRBD1 or TRBD2 (6 bases each). With 6 bases removed from V and 6 bases from J, the gap between germline ends came to 12 bases. Germline values: CDR1 MNHEY, CDR2 SVGAGI. This CDR3 comprises 12 residues. In DNA form, the CDR3 reads TGTGCCAGCAGGGGTGAGGGGGGCGAGCAGTACTTC. Translation gives CASRGEGGEQYF.

The genes are TRBV6-5 and TRBJ2-1; 13 positions agree with TRBD2. Germline CDR1 is MNHEY and CDR2 is SVGAGI. The junction had 5 bases not matched to a gene; V was cut back by 4 bases and J by 8 bases. This CDR3 is 15 amino acids long. CDR3 loop: CASSFRTSGSDEQFF. The CDR3 DNA reads TGTGCCAGCAGTTTCCGGACTAGCGGGAGCGATGAGCAGTTCTTC.

The chain employs TRBV7-2 and TRBJ1-5; the D gene is possibly TRBD1 (5 bases). Per the germline V gene, CDR1 is SGHTA and CDR2 is FQGNSA. The CDR3 is 17 residues long. V was pared by 2 bases and J by 9 bases, with 23 bases between. The CDR3 nucleotides read TGTGCCAGCAGCTTATTTATCGGGGAGGGGTATCAATGGCCCCAGCATTTT. Protein sequence: CASSLFIGEGYQWPQHF.

Here the CDR3 DNA reads TGTGCCAGCAGCCAAGACCCGGACGCCGGGAGGCTGGAGACCCAGTACTTC. It is translated as CASSQDPDAGRLETQYF. The chain is built from TRBV4-2 and TRBJ2-5; 7 bases match TRBD2. Germline V gives CDR1 LGHNA, CDR2 YNFKEQ. After removal of 0 bases from V and 5 bases from J, the junction contained 12 bases not matched to a gene. There are 17 residues in the CDR3.

The chain combines TRBV29-1 with TRBJ1-2, with 10 positions matching TRBD1. With 5 bases clipped from V and 7 bases from J, the junction kept 7 bases outside the gene matches. This CDR3 contains 13 residues. Germline values: CDR1 SQVTM, CDR2 ANQGSEA. The CDR3 region is CSVLGQGTLGYTF. The CDR3, as DNA: TGCAGCGTTCTGGGACAGGGGACTCTTGGCTACACCTTC.